This TCR beta chain was identified during a study of CD8 T cells in Susac syndrome. Looked up from germline, CDR1 is SQVTM and CDR2 is ANQGSEA. This CDR3 comprises 12 residues. The V end was cut by 4 bases, the J end by 8 bases, with 14 bases between. After extraction with the RNeasy kit, about 0.45 to 1 ug of the RNA was reverse transcribed using random hexamers. TCRdb used MiXCR to reprocess the immunoSEQ multiplex PCR reads, holding one entry per CDR3 protein. The sample includes about 150,000 distinct CDR3 sequences, 85% to 95% of them seen just once. Sequencing targeted TCR beta in blood CD8+ and CD4+ T cells.

The V and J genes are TRBV29-1 and TRBJ1-2; D possibly corresponds to TRBD1 (6 bases). Sequencing was carried out using CD4+ T cells from PBMCs. The sequence was collected from a human donor with Susac syndrome. This chain's CDR3 is CSVVSGGGGYTF. The CDR3 DNA reads TGCAGCGTTGTGTCGGGGGGCGGGGGCTACACCTTC.